This paragraph covers one T cell receptor (beta chain) sequence. The data stem from a study of radiotherapy plus CTLA-4 blockade in lung cancer. The data were produced by immunoSEQ multiplex PCR, yet TCRdb's version contains in-frame clones alone and is incomplete. The sample yields around 90,000 clones, over 75% seen once. The V and J ends lost 0 bases and 2 bases, in that order; junction bases with no gene match: 4. Germline V CDR1 and CDR2: LGHNA, YSLEER. The CDR3 is 15 amino acids. The sample was peripheral blood, taken from a patient treated with radiotherapy plus ipilimumab. The gene calls are TRBV4-3 and TRBJ2-7, with TRBD1 matching 7 bases. The clonotype originates from a human donor with non-small cell lung cancer that progressed on radiotherapy plus ipilimumab. The CDR3 loop is CASSQDPGQTYEQYF. The CDR3 nucleotides are TGCGCCAGCAGCCAAGATCCGGGACAGACCTACGAGCAGTACTTC.